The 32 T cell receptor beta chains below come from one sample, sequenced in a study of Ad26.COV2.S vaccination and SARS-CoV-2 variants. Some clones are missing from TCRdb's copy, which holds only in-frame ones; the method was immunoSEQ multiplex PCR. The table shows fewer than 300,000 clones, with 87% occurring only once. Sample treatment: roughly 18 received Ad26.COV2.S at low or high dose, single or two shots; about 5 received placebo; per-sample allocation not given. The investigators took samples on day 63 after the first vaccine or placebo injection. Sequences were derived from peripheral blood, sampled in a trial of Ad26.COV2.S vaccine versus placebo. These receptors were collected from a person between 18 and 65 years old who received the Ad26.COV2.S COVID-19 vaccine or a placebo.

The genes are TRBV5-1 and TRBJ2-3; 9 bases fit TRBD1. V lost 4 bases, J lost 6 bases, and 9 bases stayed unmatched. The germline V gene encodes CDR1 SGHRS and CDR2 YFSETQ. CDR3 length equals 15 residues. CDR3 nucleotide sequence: TGCGCCAGCAGCCCCCGACAGGGGGGGAGCGATACGCAGTATTTT. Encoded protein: CASSPRQGGSDTQYF.

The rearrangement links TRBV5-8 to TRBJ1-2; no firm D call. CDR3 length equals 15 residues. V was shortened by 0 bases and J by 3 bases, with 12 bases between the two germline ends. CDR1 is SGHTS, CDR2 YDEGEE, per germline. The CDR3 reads CASSLVGSAYYGYTF. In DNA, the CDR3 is TGTGCCAGCAGCTTGGTGGGCAGCGCCTACTATGGCTACACCTTC.

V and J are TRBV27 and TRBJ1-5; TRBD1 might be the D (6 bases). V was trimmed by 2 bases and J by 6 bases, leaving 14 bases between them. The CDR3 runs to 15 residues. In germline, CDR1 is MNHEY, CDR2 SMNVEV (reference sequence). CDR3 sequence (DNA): TGTGCCAGCAGTTTAGGGGGCGCTTTGGGTCAGCCCCAGCATTTT. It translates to CASSLGGALGQPQHF.

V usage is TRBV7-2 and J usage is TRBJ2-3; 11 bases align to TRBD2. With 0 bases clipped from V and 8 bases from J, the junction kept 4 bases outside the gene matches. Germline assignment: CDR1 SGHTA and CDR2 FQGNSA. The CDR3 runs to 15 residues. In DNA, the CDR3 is TGTGCCAGCAGCTTAGCTCTGCTAGCGGGAGGTACGCAGTATTTT. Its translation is CASSLALLAGGTQYF.

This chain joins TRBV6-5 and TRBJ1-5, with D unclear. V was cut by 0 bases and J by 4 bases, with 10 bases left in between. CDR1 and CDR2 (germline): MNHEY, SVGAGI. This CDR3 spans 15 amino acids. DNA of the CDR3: TGTGCCAGCAGTTACTCATCTGGGGAGAATCAGCCCCAGCATTTT. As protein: CASSYSSGENQPQHF.

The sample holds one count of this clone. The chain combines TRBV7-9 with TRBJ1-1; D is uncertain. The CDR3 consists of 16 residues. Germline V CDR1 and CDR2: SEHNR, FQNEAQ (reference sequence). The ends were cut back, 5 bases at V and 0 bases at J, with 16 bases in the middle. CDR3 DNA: TGTGCCAGCAGCCCAGAACGAGGTAAAGTGAACACTGAAGCTTTCTTT. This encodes CASSPERGKVNTEAFF.

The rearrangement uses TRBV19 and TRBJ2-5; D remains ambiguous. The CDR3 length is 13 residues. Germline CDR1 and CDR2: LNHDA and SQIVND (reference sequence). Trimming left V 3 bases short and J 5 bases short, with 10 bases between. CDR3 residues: CASSISDGETQYF. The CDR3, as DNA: TGTGCCAGTAGTATCTCGGACGGGGAGACCCAGTACTTC.

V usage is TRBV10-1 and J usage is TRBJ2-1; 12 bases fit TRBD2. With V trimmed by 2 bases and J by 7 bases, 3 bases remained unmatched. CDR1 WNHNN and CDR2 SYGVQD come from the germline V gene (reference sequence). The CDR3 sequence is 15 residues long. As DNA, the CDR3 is TGCGCCAGCAGTGAGGGACTAGCGGGAAGGAATGAGCAGTTCTTC. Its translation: CASSEGLAGRNEQFF.

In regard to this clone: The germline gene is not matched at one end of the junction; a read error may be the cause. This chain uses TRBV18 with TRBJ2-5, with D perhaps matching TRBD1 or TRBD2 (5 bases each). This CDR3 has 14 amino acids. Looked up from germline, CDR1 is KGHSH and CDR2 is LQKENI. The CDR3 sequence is CASSSGRYQKTQYF. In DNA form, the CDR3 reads TGTGCCAGCTCATCGGGACGGTACCAAAAGACCCAGTACTTC.

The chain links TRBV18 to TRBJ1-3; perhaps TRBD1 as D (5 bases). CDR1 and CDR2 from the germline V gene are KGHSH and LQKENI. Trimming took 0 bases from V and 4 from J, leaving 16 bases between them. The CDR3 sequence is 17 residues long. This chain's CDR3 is CASSPPSGHGDGNTIYF. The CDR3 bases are TGTGCCAGCTCACCACCAAGTGGACACGGAGACGGAAACACCATATATTTT.

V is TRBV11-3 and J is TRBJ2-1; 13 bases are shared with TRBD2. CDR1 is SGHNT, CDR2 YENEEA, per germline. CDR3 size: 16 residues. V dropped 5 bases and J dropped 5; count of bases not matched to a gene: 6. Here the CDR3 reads CASSTRTSGGNNEQFF. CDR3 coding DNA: TGTGCCAGCAGCACGCGGACTAGCGGGGGTAACAATGAGCAGTTCTTC.

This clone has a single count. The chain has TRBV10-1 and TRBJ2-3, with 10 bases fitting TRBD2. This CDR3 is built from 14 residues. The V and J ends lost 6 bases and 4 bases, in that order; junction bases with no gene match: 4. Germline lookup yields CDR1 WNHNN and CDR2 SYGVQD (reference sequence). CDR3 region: CASSPGLAPDTQYF. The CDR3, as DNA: TGCGCCAGCAGCCCGGGACTAGCGCCAGATACGCAGTATTTT.

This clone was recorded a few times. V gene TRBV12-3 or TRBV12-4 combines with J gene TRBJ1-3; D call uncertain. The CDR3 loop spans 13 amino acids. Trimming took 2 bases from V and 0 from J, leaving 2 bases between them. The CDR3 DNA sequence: TGTGCCAGCAGTTTAAACTCTGGAAACACCATATATTTT. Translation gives CASSLNSGNTIYF.

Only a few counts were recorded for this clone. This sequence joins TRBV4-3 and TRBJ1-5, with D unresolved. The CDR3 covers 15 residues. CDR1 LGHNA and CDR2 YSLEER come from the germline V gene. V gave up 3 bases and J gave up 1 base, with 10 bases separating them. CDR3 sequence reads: CASSQRFNSNQPQHF. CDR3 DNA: TGCGCCAGCAGCCAGAGATTCAACAGCAATCAGCCCCAGCATTTT.

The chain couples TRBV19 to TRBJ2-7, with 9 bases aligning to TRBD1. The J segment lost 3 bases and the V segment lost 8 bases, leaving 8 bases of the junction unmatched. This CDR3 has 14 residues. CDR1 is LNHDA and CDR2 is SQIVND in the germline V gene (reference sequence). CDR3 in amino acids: CASAPGQGSYEQYF. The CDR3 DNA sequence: TGTGCCAGTGCGCCGGGACAGGGTAGCTACGAGCAGTACTTC.

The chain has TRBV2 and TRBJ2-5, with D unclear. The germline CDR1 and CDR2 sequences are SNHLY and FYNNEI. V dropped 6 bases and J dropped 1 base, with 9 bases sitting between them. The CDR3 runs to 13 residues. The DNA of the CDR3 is TGTGCCAGCAGGCCCGCTGGCCAAGAGACCCAGTACTTC. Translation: CASRPAGQETQYF.

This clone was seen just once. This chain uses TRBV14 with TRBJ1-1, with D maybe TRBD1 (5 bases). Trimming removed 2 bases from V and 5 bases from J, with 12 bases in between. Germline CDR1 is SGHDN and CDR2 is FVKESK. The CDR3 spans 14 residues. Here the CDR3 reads CASSQPGLRTEAFF. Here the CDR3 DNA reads TGTGCCAGCAGCCAACCAGGGTTGCGAACTGAAGCTTTCTTT.

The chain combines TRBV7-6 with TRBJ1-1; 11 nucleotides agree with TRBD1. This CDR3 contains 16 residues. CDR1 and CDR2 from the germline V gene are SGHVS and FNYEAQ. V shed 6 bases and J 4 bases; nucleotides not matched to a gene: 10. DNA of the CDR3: TGTGCCAGCAGTCACCCCGGGACAGGGGGATCCACTGAAGCTTTCTTT. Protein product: CASSHPGTGGSTEAFF.

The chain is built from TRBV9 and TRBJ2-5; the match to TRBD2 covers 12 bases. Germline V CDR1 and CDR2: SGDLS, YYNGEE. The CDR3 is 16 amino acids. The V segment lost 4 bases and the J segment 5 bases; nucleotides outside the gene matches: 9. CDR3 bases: TGTGCCAGCAGCCCGCGCCGGACTAGCGGGACCGAGACCCAGTACTTC. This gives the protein CASSPRRTSGTETQYF.

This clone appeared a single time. The CDR3 sequence: CASSLRTSGRPYNEQFF. In nucleotides, the CDR3 is TGTGCCAGCAGTCTCCGGACTAGCGGGAGGCCCTACAATGAGCAGTTCTTC. V usage is TRBV27 and J usage is TRBJ2-1; 14 positions agree with TRBD2. The CDR3 has 17 residues. With 5 bases clipped from V and 2 bases from J, the junction kept 5 bases outside the gene matches. Germline CDR1 reads MNHEY; CDR2 reads SMNVEV (reference sequence).

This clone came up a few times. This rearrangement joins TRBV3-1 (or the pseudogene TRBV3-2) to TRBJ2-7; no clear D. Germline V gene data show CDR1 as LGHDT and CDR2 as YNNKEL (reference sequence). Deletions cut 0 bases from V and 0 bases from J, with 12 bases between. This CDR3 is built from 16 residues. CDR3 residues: CASSQDGQVSSYEQYF. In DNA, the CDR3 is TGTGCCAGCAGCCAAGATGGGCAGGTGAGCTCCTACGAGCAGTACTTC.

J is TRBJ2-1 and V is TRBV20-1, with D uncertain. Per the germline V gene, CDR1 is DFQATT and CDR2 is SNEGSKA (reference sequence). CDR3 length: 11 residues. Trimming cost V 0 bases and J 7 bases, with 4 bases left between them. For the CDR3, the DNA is TGCAGTGCTAGAGATAATAATGAGCAGTTCTTC. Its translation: CSARDNNEQFF.

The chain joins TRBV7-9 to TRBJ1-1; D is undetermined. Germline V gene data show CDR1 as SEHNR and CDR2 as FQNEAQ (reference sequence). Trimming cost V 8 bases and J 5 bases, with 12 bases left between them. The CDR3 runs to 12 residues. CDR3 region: CASATSGTEAFF. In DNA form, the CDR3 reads TGTGCCAGCGCCACTTCGGGAACTGAAGCTTTCTTT.

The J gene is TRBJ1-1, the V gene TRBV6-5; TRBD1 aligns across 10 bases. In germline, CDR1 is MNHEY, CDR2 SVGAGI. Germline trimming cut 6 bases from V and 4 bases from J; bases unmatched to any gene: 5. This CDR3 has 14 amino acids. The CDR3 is CASRPGTGVTEAFF. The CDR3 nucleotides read TGTGCCAGCAGACCCGGGACAGGGGTCACTGAAGCTTTCTTT.

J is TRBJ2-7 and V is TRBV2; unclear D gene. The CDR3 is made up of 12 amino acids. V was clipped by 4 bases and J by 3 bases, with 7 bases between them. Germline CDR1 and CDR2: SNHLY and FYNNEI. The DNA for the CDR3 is TGTGCCAGCAGTGTTTCGGACTACGAGCAGTACTTC. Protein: CASSVSDYEQYF.

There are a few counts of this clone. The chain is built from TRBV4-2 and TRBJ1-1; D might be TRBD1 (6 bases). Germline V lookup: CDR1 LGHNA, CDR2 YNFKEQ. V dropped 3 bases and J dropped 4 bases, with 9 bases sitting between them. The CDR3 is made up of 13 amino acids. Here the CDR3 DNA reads TGTGCCAGCAGCCAGACAGGTTTCACTGAAGCTTTCTTT. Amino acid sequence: CASSQTGFTEAFF.

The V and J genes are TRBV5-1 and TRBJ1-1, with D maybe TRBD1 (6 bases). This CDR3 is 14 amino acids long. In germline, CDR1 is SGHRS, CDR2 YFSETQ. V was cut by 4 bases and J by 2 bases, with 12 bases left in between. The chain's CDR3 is CASSRTTGNTEAFF. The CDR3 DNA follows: TGCGCCAGCAGCCGCACGACAGGAAACACTGAAGCTTTCTTT.

The CDR3 region has the DNA TGTGCCAGCAGCCCCACCTCCCAGGGGATCAACTATGGCTACACCTTC. Its protein product is CASSPTSQGINYGYTF. The gene calls are TRBV9 and TRBJ1-2, with D perhaps TRBD1 (6 bases). The germline V gene has CDR1 SGDLS and CDR2 YYNGEE. The CDR3 covers 16 residues. Deletions cut 4 bases from V and 2 bases from J, with 18 bases between.

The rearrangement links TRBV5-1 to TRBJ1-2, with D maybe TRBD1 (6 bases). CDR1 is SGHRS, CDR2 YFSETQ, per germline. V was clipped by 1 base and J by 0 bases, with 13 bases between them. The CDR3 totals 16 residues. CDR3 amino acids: CASSLFTGIPNYGYTF. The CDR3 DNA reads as TGCGCCAGCAGCTTGTTTACAGGGATTCCTAACTATGGCTACACCTTC.

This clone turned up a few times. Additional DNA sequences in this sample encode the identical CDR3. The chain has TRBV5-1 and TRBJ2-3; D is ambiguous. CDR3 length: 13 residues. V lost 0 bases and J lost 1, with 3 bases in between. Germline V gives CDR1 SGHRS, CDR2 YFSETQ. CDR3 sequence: CASSLEGTDTQYF. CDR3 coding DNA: TGCGCCAGCAGCTTGGAGGGCACAGATACGCAGTATTTT.

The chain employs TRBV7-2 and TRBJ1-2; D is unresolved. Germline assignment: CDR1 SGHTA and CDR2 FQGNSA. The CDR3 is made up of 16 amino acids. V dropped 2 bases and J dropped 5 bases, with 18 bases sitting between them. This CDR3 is CASSLMVSGGGYGYTF. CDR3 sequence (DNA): TGTGCCAGCAGCTTAATGGTCTCTGGTGGCGGGTATGGCTACACCTTC.

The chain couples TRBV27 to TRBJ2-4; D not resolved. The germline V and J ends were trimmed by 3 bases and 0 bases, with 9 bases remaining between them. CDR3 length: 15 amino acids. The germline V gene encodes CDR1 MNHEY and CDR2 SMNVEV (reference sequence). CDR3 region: CASSFSRLAKNIQYF. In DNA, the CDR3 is TGTGCCAGCAGTTTTAGCAGACTAGCCAAAAACATTCAGTACTTC.